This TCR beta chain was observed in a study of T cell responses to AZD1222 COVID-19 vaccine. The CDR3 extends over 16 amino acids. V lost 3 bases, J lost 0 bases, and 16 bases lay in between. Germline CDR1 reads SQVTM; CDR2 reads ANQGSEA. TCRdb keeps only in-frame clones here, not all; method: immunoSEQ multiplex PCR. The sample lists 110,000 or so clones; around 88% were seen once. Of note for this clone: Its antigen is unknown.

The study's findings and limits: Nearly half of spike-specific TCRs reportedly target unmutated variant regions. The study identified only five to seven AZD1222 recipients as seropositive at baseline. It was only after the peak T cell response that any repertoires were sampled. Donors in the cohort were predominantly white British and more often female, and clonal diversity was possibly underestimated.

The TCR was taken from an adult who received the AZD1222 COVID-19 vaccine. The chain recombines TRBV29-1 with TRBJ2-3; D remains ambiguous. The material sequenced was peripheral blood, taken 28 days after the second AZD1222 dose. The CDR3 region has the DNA TGCAGCGTTGAGGGTGTTGTGGAGAGGAGCACAGATACGCAGTATTTT. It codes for CSVEGVVERSTDTQYF.